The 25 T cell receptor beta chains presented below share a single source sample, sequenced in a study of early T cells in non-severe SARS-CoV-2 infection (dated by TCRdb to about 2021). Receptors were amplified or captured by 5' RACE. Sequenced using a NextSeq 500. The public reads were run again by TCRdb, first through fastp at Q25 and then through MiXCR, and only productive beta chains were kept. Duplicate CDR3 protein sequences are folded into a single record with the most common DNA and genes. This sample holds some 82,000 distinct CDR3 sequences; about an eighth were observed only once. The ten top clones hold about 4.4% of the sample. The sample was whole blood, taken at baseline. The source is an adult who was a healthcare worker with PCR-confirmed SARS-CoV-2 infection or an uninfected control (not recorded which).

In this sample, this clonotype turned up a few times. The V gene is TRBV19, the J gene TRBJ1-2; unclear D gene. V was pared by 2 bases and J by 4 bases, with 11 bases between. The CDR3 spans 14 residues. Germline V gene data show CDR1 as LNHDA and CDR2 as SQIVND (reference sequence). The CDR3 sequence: CASSIRGIGYGYTF. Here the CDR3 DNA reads TGTGCCAGTAGTATACGAGGGATCGGCTATGGCTACACCTTC. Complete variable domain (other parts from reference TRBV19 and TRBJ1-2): DGGITQSPKYLFRKEGQNVTLSCEQNLNHDAMYWYRQDPGQGLRLIYYSQIVNDFQKGDIAEGYSVSREKKESFPLTVTSAQKNPTAFYLCASSIRGIGYGYTFGSGTRLTVV.

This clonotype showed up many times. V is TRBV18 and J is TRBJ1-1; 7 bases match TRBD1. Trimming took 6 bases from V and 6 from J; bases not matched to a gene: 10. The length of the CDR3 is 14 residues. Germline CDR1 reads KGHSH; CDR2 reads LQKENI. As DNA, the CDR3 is TGTGCCAGCTCTCCGACAGGGTCTTGGGCTGAAGCTTTCTTT. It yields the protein CASSPTGSWAEAFF.

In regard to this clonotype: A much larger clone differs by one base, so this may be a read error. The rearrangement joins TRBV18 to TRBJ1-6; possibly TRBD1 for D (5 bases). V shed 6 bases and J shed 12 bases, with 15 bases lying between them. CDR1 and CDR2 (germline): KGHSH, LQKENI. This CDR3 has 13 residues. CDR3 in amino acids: CASSQGLGLPLHF. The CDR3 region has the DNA TGTGCCAGCTCCCAGGGACTGGGGTTACCCCTCCACTTT.

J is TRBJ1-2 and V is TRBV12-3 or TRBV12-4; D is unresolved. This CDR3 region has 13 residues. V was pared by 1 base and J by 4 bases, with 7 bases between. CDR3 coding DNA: TGTGCCAGCAGTTTAGACGGGAGCTATGGCTACACCTTC. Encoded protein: CASSLDGSYGYTF.

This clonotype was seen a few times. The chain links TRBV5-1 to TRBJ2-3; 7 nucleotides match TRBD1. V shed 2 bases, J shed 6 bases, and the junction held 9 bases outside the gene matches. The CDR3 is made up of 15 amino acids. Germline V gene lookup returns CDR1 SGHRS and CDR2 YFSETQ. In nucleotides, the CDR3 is TGCGCCAGCAGCTTCGTTGGGGGACAGACGGATACGCAGTATTTT. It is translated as CASSFVGGQTDTQYF.

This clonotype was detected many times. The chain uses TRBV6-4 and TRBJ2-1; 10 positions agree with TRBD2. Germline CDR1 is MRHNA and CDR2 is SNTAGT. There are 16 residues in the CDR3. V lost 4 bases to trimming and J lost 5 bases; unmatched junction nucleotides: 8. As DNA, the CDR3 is TGTGCCAGCAGTGGGTTCCTAGCGGGAGAACACAATGAGCAGTTCTTC. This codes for CASSGFLAGEHNEQFF.

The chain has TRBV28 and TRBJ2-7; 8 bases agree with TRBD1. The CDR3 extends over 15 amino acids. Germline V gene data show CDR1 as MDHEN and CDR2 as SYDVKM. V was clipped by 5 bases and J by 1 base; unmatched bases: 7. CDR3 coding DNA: TGTGCCAGCAGTCCCGGGACAGGTGGATCCTACGAGCAGTACTTC. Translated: CASSPGTGGSYEQYF. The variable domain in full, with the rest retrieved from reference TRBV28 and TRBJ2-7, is DVKVTQSSRYLVKRTGEKVFLECVQDMDHENMFWYRQDPGLGLRLIYFSYDVKMKEKGDIPEGYSVSREKKERFSLILESASTNQTSMYLCASSPGTGGSYEQYFGPGTRLTVT.

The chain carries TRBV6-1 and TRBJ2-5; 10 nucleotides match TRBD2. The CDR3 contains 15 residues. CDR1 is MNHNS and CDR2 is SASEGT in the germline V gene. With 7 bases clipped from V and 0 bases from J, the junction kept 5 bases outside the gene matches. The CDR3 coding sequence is TGTGCCAGCAACGAACTAGCGGGGAACCAAGAGACCCAGTACTTC. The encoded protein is CASNELAGNQETQYF.

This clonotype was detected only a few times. CDR3 bases: TGCGCCAGCAGTGATCTTCAGGGCGCAGATACGCAGTATTTT. Encoded protein: CASSDLQGADTQYF. This chain links TRBV10-2 with TRBJ2-3; perhaps TRBD1 as D (5 bases). Germline V gene data show CDR1 as WSHSY and CDR2 as SAAADI. The CDR3 is 14 residues long. Trimming stripped 3 bases from V and 4 bases from J, with 11 bases between.

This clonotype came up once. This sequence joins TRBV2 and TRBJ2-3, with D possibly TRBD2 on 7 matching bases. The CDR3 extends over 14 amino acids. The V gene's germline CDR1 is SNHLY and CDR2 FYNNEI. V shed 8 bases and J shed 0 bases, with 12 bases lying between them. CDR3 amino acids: CASGGAISTDTQYF. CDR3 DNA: TGTGCCAGCGGGGGGGCGATAAGCACAGATACGCAGTATTTT.

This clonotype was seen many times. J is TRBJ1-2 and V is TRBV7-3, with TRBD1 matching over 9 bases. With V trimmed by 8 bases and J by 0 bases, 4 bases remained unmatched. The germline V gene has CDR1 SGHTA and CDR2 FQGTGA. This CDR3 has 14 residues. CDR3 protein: CASARDRANYGYTF. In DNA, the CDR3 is TGTGCCAGCGCTAGGGACAGGGCTAACTATGGCTACACCTTC. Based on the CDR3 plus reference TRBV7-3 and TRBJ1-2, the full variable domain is GAGVSQTPSNKVTEKGKYVELRCDPISGHTALYWYRQSLGQGPEFLIYFQGTGAADDSGLPNDRFFAVRPEGSVSTLKIQRTERGDSAVYLCASARDRANYGYTFGSGTRLTVV.

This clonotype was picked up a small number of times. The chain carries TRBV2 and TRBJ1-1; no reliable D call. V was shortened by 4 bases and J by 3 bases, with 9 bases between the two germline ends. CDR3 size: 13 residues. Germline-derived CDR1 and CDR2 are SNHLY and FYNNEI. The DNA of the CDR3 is TGTGCCAGCAGTGCGGGGAGAGACACTGAAGCTTTCTTT. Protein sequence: CASSAGRDTEAFF.

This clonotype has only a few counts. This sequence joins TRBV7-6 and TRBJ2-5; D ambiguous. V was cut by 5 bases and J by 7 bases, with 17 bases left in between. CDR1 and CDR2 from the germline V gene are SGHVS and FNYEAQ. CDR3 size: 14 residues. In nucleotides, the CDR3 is TGTGCCAGCAGCCCACTACAGACCCCAGTGACCCAGTACTTC. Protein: CASSPLQTPVTQYF.

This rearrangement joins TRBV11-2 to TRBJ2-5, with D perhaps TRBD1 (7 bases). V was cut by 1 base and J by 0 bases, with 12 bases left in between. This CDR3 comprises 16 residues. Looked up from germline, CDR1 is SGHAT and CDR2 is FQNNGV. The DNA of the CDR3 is TGTGCCAGCAGCTTAGGGTCAGGGGGGCACCAAGAGACCCAGTACTTC. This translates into CASSLGSGGHQETQYF.

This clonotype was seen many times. The CDR3 nucleotides are TGCAGTGGACAGGGCGACTCCTACGAGCAGTACTTC. Encoded protein: CSGQGDSYEQYF. The chain combines TRBV20-1 with TRBJ2-7, with TRBD1 identical over 7 bases. The V gene's germline CDR1 is DFQATT and CDR2 SNEGSKA (reference sequence). The CDR3 extends over 12 amino acids. Trimming took 7 bases from V and 0 from J; bases not matched to a gene: 3.

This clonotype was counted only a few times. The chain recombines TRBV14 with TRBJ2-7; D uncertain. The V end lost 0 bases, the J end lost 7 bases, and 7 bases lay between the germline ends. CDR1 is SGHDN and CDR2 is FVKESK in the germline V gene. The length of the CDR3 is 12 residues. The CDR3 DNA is TGTGCCAGCAGCCAAGATCTCCGGGAGCAGTACTTC. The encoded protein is CASSQDLREQYF.

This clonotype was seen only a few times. The CDR3 sequence: CASSLAVSSADTQYF. The CDR3 region has the DNA TGTGCCAGCAGCTTAGCGGTTAGCTCGGCAGATACGCAGTATTTT. V gene TRBV7-2 combines with J gene TRBJ2-3, with D uncertain. V was trimmed by 0 bases and J by 4 bases, leaving 11 bases between them. The CDR3 is made up of 15 amino acids. Germline loops: CDR1 SGHTA, CDR2 FQGNSA.

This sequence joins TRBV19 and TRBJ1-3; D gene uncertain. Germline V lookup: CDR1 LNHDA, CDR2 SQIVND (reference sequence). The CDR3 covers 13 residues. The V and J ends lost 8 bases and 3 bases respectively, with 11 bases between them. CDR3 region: CASSREGGNTIYF. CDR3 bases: TGTGCCAGTTCTAGAGAAGGTGGAAACACCATATATTTT. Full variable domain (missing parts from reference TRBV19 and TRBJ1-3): DGGITQSPKYLFRKEGQNVTLSCEQNLNHDAMYWYRQDPGQGLRLIYYSQIVNDFQKGDIAEGYSVSREKKESFPLTVTSAQKNPTAFYLCASSREGGNTIYFGEGSWLTVV.

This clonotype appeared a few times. CDR3 residues: CASSLTVSGELFF. The CDR3 nucleotides are TGCGCCAGCAGCTTGACAGTTAGCGGGGAGCTGTTTTTT. The rearrangement links TRBV5-1 to TRBJ2-2; D call uncertain. This CDR3 region has 13 residues. The V end lost 1 base, the J end lost 7 bases, and 8 bases lay between the germline ends. CDR1 is SGHRS, CDR2 YFSETQ, per germline.

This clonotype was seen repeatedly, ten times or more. The CDR3 spells CSAIDPGQGYEQYF. Written as DNA, the CDR3 is TGCAGTGCTATCGACCCGGGACAGGGTTACGAGCAGTACTTC. The V call is TRBV20-1, the J call TRBJ2-7; the match to TRBD1 covers 9 bases. Germline lookup yields CDR1 DFQATT and CDR2 SNEGSKA (reference sequence). The trim removed 4 bases at V and 4 bases at J, leaving 8 bases unmatched. The CDR3 runs to 14 residues.

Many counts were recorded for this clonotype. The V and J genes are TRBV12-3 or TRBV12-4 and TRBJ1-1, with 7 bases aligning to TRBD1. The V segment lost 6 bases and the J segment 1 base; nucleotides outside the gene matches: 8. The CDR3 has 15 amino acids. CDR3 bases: TGTGCCAGCAGCCCCGACAGGGCCGCGAACACTGAAGCTTTCTTT. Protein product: CASSPDRAANTEAFF.

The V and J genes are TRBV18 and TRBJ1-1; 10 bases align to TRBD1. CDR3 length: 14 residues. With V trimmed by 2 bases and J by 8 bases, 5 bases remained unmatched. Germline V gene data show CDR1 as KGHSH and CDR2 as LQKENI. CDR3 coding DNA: TGTGCCAGCTCACCAGACAGGGGGCGGTCGGAAGCTTTCTTT. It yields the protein CASSPDRGRSEAFF.

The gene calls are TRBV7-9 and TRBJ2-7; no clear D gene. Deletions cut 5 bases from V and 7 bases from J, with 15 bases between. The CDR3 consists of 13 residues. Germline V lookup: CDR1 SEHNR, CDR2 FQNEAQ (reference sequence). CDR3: CASSPPARREQYF. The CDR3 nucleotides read TGTGCCAGCAGCCCCCCCGCCCGTAGGGAGCAGTACTTC. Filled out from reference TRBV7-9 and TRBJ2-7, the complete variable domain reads DTGVSQNPRHKITKRGQNVTFRCDPISEHNRLYWYRQTLGQGPEFLTYFQNEAQLEKSRLLSDRFSAERPKGSFSTLEIQRTEQGDSAMYLCASSPPARREQYFGPGTRLTVT.

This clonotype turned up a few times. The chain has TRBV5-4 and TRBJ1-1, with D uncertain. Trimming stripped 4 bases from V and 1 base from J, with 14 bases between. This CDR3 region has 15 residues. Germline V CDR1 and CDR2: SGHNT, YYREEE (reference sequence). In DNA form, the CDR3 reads TGTGCCAGCAGCCTGGGTCCCAACAAGAACACTGAAGCTTTCTTT. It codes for CASSLGPNKNTEAFF.

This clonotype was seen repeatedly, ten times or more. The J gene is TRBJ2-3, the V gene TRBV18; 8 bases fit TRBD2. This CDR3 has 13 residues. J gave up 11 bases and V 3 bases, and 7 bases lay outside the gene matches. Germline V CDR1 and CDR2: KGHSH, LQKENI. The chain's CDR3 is CASSPLERERQYF. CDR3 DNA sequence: TGTGCCAGCTCACCCCTCGAGCGGGAGAGGCAGTATTTT.